This TCR beta chain was captured in a study of blood T cell repertoires in COVID-19. At the level of the study: Sample material is recorded as cDNA or gDNA derived from T cells, B-cell-depleted T cells, or PBMCs.

Original handling: Amplification of reference gene primers provided the estimated nucleated cell counts. Using immunoSEQ multiplex PCR, the repertoire was profiled, and TCRdb retains in-frame clones only, with some absent. The V and J calls and clone size are taken from that table; D and trimming were inferred from the DNA. The data contain about 220,000 clones, 82% of them seen just once; the ten biggest clones take up around 3.3%. The J segment lost 3 bases and the V segment lost 3 bases, leaving 3 bases of the junction unmatched. Germline values: CDR1 SGHNT, CDR2 YENEEA. CDR3 length equals 15 residues.

The specimen sequenced was peripheral blood. This TCR was sampled from a woman over 75 with acute or convalescent COVID-19. The chain carries TRBV11-3 and TRBJ2-3, with 10 bases that match TRBD2. CDR3: CASSFLAGVTDTQYF. In nucleotides, the CDR3 is TGTGCCAGCAGCTTCCTAGCGGGGGTGACAGATACGCAGTATTTT. The complete variable domain, with remaining parts taken from reference TRBV11-3 and TRBJ2-3, reads EAGVVQSPRYKIIEKKQPVAFWCNPISGHNTLYWYLQNLGQGPELLIRYENEEAVDDSQLPKDRFSAERLKGVDSTLKIQPAELGDSAVYLCASSFLAGVTDTQYFGPGTRLTVL.